Here is one T cell receptor (beta chain) with its context. These data are taken from a study of blood T cell repertoires in COVID-19. Study context: Acute-phase and convalescent COVID-19 samples originated in the United States, Italy and Spain.

TCRdb keeps only in-frame clones here, not all; method: immunoSEQ multiplex PCR. The table has roughly 370,000 clones, around nine tenths seen once; the top ten hold 10%. The CDR3 length is 15 residues. The V end lost 2 bases, the J end lost 4 bases, and 11 bases lay between the germline ends. CDR1 is KGHDR and CDR2 is SFDVKD in the germline V gene. The receptor comes from a woman aged 50 to 60 who had recovered from COVID-19. The rearrangement joins TRBV24-1 to TRBJ1-3; D is uncertain. Input material: PBMCs or T cells enriched from blood (not recorded which). The CDR3 nucleotides are TGTGCCACCAGTGATTCTAAAGCGGGGGGAAACACCATATATTTT. As protein: CATSDSKAGGNTIYF.